A single sample gave rise to the 5 T cell receptor beta chains below, sequenced in a study of preoperative IRX-2 immunotherapy in early breast cancer. Here immunoSEQ multiplex PCR was the method, and the copy in TCRdb shows in-frame clones only, minus some. The sample lists 2,000 to 2,500 clones, approximately 78% occurring once. The treatment: preoperative locoregional IRX-2 cytokine immunotherapy. Sequencing was performed on tumor tissue, taken before IRX-2 immunotherapy. These receptors were taken from a human donor with breast cancer.

The chain is built from TRBV6-8 and TRBJ2-7; D remains unclear. The CDR3 extends over 17 amino acids. V shed 6 bases and J shed 3 bases, with 24 bases lying between them. CDR1 and CDR2 (germline): MNHGY, SAAAGT. CDR3 in DNA: TGTGCCAGCAGCCCGATCGCTGGCGGCTACCTGTACTACGAGCAGTACTTC. Residues: CASSPIAGGYLYYEQYF.

The J gene is TRBJ1-3, the V gene TRBV5-1; no definite D call. This CDR3 has 15 residues. V lost 0 bases and J 0 bases, leaving 7 bases between the germline ends. Germline lookup yields CDR1 SGHRS and CDR2 YFSETQ. This CDR3 reads CASSLVGNSGNTIYF. The CDR3 DNA follows: TGCGCCAGCAGCTTGGTAGGGAACTCTGGAAACACCATATATTTT.

This chain uses TRBV12-5 with TRBJ2-3; D not certain. CDR1 is LGHNT, CDR2 FRNRAP, per germline. This CDR3 is 12 amino acids long. Between the trimmed V and J ends, which lost 6 bases and 9 bases, there was a span of 13 bases. Written as DNA, the CDR3 is TGTGCTAGTGGCCCGTCTAGTGACACGCAGTATTTT. Translated, it gives CASGPSSDTQYF. The full variable domain, in which reference TRBV12-5 and TRBJ2-3 provide the parts outside the CDR3, is DARVTQTPRHKVTEMGQEVTMRCQPILGHNTVFWYRQTMMQGLELLAYFRNRAPLDDSGMPKDRFSAEMPDATLATLKIQPSEPRDSAVYFCASGPSSDTQYFGPGTRLTVL.

The chain carries TRBV5-1 and TRBJ2-3, with D possibly matching TRBD1 (6 bases). This CDR3 has 16 residues. V was clipped by 1 base and J by 10 bases, with 22 bases between them. CDR1 is SGHRS, CDR2 YFSETQ, per germline. In DNA form, the CDR3 reads TGCGCCAGCAGCTTGAGGTGGACAGAGGATCAAAATGCGCAGTATTTT. Residues: CASSLRWTEDQNAQYF.

In nucleotides, the CDR3 is TGTGCCAGCAGCTCGTCGGAACTACTCAATGAGCAGTTCTTC. This translates into CASSSSELLNEQFF. The chain recombines TRBV7-8 with TRBJ2-1; D is undetermined. This CDR3 is 14 amino acids long. Between the trimmed V and J ends, which lost 4 bases and 6 bases, there was a span of 13 bases. Germline lookup yields CDR1 SGHVS and CDR2 FQNEAQ.